One sample yielded the 4 T cell receptor beta chains listed below, sequenced in a study of T cell responses to AZD1222 COVID-19 vaccine. Measured with immunoSEQ multiplex PCR; TCRdb has only the in-frame clones, and not every one. The sample records 80,000 or so clones, about 84% being singletons. Source: peripheral blood, taken on day 0 of AZD1222 vaccination. The receptors were sampled from an adult in good health.

This clone was found once. The chain recombines TRBV5-1 with TRBJ2-3; 7 positions match TRBD2. Trimming at V came to 6 bases and at J to 12 bases, leaving 19 bases not matched to a gene. Looked up from germline, CDR1 is SGHRS and CDR2 is YFSETQ. The CDR3 spans 15 residues. The CDR3 region has the DNA TGCGCCAGCACCATGGGGCTAGCGGTCACGGGGAATCAGTATTTT. This encodes CASTMGLAVTGNQYF. The variable domain in full, completed from reference TRBV5-1 and TRBJ2-3, reads KAGVTQTPRYLIKTRGQQVTLSCSPISGHRSVSWYQQTPGQGLQFLFEYFSETQRNKGNFPGRFSGRQFSNSRSEMNVSTLELGDSALYLCASTMGLAVTGNQYFGPGTRLTVL.

The V and J genes are TRBV27 and TRBJ1-5, with D maybe TRBD1 (5 bases). Germline CDR1 is MNHEY and CDR2 is SMNVEV (reference sequence). The length of the CDR3 is 15 residues. V lost 3 bases and J lost 0, with 9 bases in between. Written as DNA, the CDR3 is TGTGCCAGCAGTTTCGGGGGTAATAGCAATCAGCCCCAGCATTTT. It codes for CASSFGGNSNQPQHF.

J is TRBJ1-1 and V is TRBV9; D remains ambiguous. V shed 3 bases and J shed 2 bases, with 11 bases lying between them. In germline, CDR1 is SGDLS, CDR2 YYNGEE. The CDR3 is made up of 14 amino acids. The CDR3 sequence: CASSGGRSNTEAFF. CDR3 bases: TGTGCCAGCAGCGGAGGCCGTTCCAACACTGAAGCTTTCTTT.

This clone showed up just once. This chain connects TRBV7-6 to TRBJ1-1; D perhaps matches TRBD1 (6 bases). Trimming took 5 bases from V and 5 from J, leaving 21 bases between them. CDR3 size: 16 residues. CDR1 is SGHVS and CDR2 is FNYEAQ in the germline V gene. This chain's CDR3 is CASSVFPRGRGTEAFF. The CDR3 DNA is TGTGCCAGCAGCGTATTTCCCAGGGGAAGAGGGACTGAAGCTTTCTTT.